Below are 20 T cell receptor beta chains sequenced from a single sample in a study of cytomegalovirus exposure and HLA in healthy donors. The PCR contained 60 Vbeta and 13 Jbeta primers. The assay was immunoSEQ multiplex PCR, and TCRdb's table has in-frame clones only and misses some. The sample shows roughly 110,000 clones, 74% of them seen only once. The sample taken for sequencing was PBMCs. Source of these receptors: a woman aged 40 to 50 in good health and CMV-seropositive.

This clone was observed once. The rearrangement uses TRBV11-3 and TRBJ2-1; TRBD2 matches 9 bases. Germline values: CDR1 SGHNT, CDR2 YENEEA. The CDR3 spans 15 residues. Trimming cost V 2 bases and J 4 bases; bases outside gene matches: 3. CDR3 bases: TGTGCCAGCAGCTTAATCCTAGCGGGGTACAATGAGCAGTTCTTC. Its translation is CASSLILAGYNEQFF.

This clone was observed a few times. The chain links TRBV5-1 to TRBJ1-1, with 9 bases aligning to TRBD1. CDR3 length: 13 amino acids. V lost 7 bases and J lost 1; bases outside the gene matches: 2. From germline, CDR1 is SGHRS and CDR2 YFSETQ. CDR3 sequence (DNA): TGCGCCAGCGGGACAGGGACGAACACTGAAGCTTTCTTT. Translating it yields CASGTGTNTEAFF. Using reference TRBV5-1 and TRBJ1-1 for the parts outside the CDR3, the full variable domain is KAGVTQTPRYLIKTRGQQVTLSCSPISGHRSVSWYQQTPGQGLQFLFEYFSETQRNKGNFPGRFSGRQFSNSRSEMNVSTLELGDSALYLCASGTGTNTEAFFGQGTRLTVV.

This clone was picked up a small number of times. The chain uses TRBV7-6 and TRBJ2-2; TRBD1 aligns across 9 bases. The germline V gene encodes CDR1 SGHVS and CDR2 FNYEAQ. The V gene end was trimmed by 4 bases and the J gene end by 3 bases; junction bases not matched to a gene: 3. The length of the CDR3 is 15 residues. This CDR3 reads CASSSWTGDTGELFF. The CDR3 DNA reads TGTGCCAGCAGCTCCTGGACAGGGGACACCGGGGAGCTGTTTTTT.

In DNA form, the CDR3 reads TGTGCCAGCAGTTACGTCCCAGGGTTCGAGACCCAGTACTTC. It encodes CASSYVPGFETQYF. The chain couples TRBV6-6 to TRBJ2-5, with D tentatively TRBD1 (5 bases). This CDR3 has 14 residues. V was cut by 2 bases and J by 5 bases, with 12 bases left in between. CDR1 is MNHNY, CDR2 SVGAGI, per germline (reference sequence).

This clone was detected only a few times. The chain employs TRBV7-2 and TRBJ1-6; D not certain. This CDR3 is built from 15 residues. Germline values: CDR1 SGHTA, CDR2 FQGNSA. Deletions cut 1 base from V and 0 bases from J, with 4 bases between. The CDR3 loop reads CASSLESSYNSPLHF. In DNA form, the CDR3 reads TGTGCCAGCAGCTTAGAGAGCTCCTATAATTCACCCCTCCACTTT.

This clone was counted a single time. CDR3 nucleotides: TGTGCCAGCAGCCCACAGGCGACCCTCGAAAGCTATGGCTACACCTTC. It is translated as CASSPQATLESYGYTF. The chain couples TRBV7-2 to TRBJ1-2; possibly TRBD1 for D (5 bases). This CDR3 comprises 16 residues. V was clipped by 5 bases and J by 4 bases, with 20 bases between them. CDR1 is SGHTA and CDR2 is FQGNSA in the germline V gene.

A remark on this clone: A read error may produce the germline difference seen at one junction end. The CDR3 coding sequence is TGCGCCAGCAGCTTCATGACTAGCGGGAACCGAGTTTTT. Its translation is CASSFMTSGNRVF. The chain links TRBV5-1 to TRBJ2-2, with 11 bases lining up with TRBD2. The CDR3 has 13 residues. Germline CDR1 reads SGHRS; CDR2 reads YFSETQ.

This sequence joins TRBV5-8 and TRBJ1-2, with D tentatively TRBD1 (6 bases). CDR1 and CDR2 from the germline V gene are SGHTS and YDEGEE. The CDR3 covers 12 residues. Trimming took 9 bases from V and 8 from J, leaving 17 bases between them. The CDR3: CANPTGWAGYTF. The CDR3 coding sequence is TGTGCCAACCCGACAGGTTGGGCCGGCTACACCTTC.

This chain connects TRBV7-9 to TRBJ1-3; D perhaps matches TRBD1 (6 bases). The germline V gene encodes CDR1 SEHNR and CDR2 FQNEAQ (reference sequence). There are 17 residues in the CDR3. V was trimmed by 2 bases and J by 0 bases, leaving 14 bases between them. CDR3 DNA: TGTGCCAGCAGCTTATCATCCAGGGGACCCTCTGGAAACACCATATATTTT. Translated, it gives CASSLSSRGPSGNTIYF.

CDR3 sequence (DNA): TGCGCCAGCAGCCAAGGGACTAGCGGGAGCGGGGAGCTGTTTTTT. Protein: CASSQGTSGSGELFF. The V gene is TRBV4-1, the J gene TRBJ2-2; TRBD2 agrees at 13 bases. The CDR3 covers 15 residues. The V and J ends lost 1 base and 7 bases, in that order; junction bases with no gene match: 0. Germline loops: CDR1 MGHRA, CDR2 YSYEKL.

The rearrangement joins TRBV7-6 to TRBJ2-7; weak D call: TRBD1 (5 bases). CDR1 and CDR2 (germline): SGHVS, FNYEAQ. The CDR3 runs to 15 residues. The germline V and J ends were trimmed by 5 bases and 0 bases, with 14 bases remaining between them. The CDR3 here is CASSPGQGGSYEQYF. The DNA of the CDR3 is TGTGCCAGCAGCCCCGGACAAGGCGGCTCCTACGAGCAGTACTTC.

Points on this clone: The sample holds other DNA sequences that translate to the same CDR3. CDR3 in amino acids: CASSLRENTEAFF. The CDR3 coding sequence is TGCGCCAGCAGCCTCAGGGAGAACACTGAAGCTTTCTTT. V and J are TRBV5-1 and TRBJ1-1; maybe TRBD1 (5 bases). CDR1 SGHRS and CDR2 YFSETQ come from the germline V gene. The CDR3 length is 13 residues. V lost 4 bases and J 1 base, leaving 8 bases between the germline ends.

This rearrangement joins TRBV5-1 to TRBJ2-5; D unclear. The CDR3 extends over 16 amino acids. Germline assignment: CDR1 SGHRS and CDR2 YFSETQ. V was shortened by 1 base and J by 1 base, with 14 bases between the two germline ends. The CDR3 coding sequence is TGCGCCAGCAGCTTGCTAAGCCTTAACCTCCAAGAGACCCAGTACTTC. This gives the protein CASSLLSLNLQETQYF.

The chain carries TRBV7-9 and TRBJ1-5, with 7 positions matching TRBD1. The CDR3 length is 14 residues. CDR1 is SEHNR, CDR2 FQNEAQ, per germline (reference sequence). V trimming: 5 bases; J trimming: 2 bases; junction bases outside the gene matches: 3. CDR3 coding DNA: TGTGCCAGCAGCGGGACAGCTGGCAATCAGCCCCAGCATTTT. It encodes CASSGTAGNQPQHF.

This rearrangement joins TRBV6-4 to TRBJ1-6; weak D call: TRBD1 (5 bases). The CDR3 is 13 residues long. With 0 bases removed from V and 15 bases from J, the gap between germline ends came to 12 bases. Germline V gives CDR1 MRHNA, CDR2 SNTAGT. CDR3 nucleotides: TGTGCCAGCAGTGACTCGATAGCAGGGCGCCTCCACTTT. Residues: CASSDSIAGRLHF.

On this clone itself: Other DNA sequences in the sample encode the same CDR3. The J gene is TRBJ2-7, the V gene TRBV5-1, with D hard to call. This CDR3 is built from 14 residues. The V gene's germline CDR1 is SGHRS and CDR2 YFSETQ. V was trimmed by 4 bases and J by 0 bases, leaving 11 bases between them. CDR3 in amino acids: CASSLAGRSYEQYF. DNA of the CDR3: TGCGCCAGCAGCCTGGCAGGTCGCTCCTACGAGCAGTACTTC.

The chain employs TRBV14 and TRBJ2-5; 7 nucleotides agree with TRBD1. The J call may be faulty, since TRBJ2-7 better matches the DNA end. Germline V gene sequence: CDR1 SGHDN, CDR2 FVKESK. This CDR3 contains 14 residues. CDR3 bases: TGTGCCAGCAGCCTAGATTTGACAGGGCACGAGCAGTACTTC. This encodes CASSLDLTGHEQYF.

The genes are TRBV7-9 and TRBJ2-1; unclear D gene. CDR3 length: 13 amino acids. V lost 1 base and J 9 bases, leaving 10 bases between the germline ends. In germline, CDR1 is SEHNR, CDR2 FQNEAQ (reference sequence). The CDR3 bases are TGTGCCAGCAGCTTAGAAGTGCGCACTGAGCAGTTCTTC. The encoded protein is CASSLEVRTEQFF. Based on the CDR3 plus reference TRBV7-9 and TRBJ2-1, the full variable domain is DTGVSQNPRHKITKRGQNVTFRCDPISEHNRLYWYRQTLGQGPEFLTYFQNEAQLEKSRLLSDRFSAERPKGSFSTLEIQRTEQGDSAMYLCASSLEVRTEQFFGPGTRLTVL.

The V call is TRBV7-2, the J call TRBJ2-7; D gene unclear. The V end lost 2 bases, the J end lost 0 bases, and 8 bases lay between the germline ends. This CDR3 contains 14 residues. Germline V gives CDR1 SGHTA, CDR2 FQGNSA. The CDR3 DNA follows: TGTGCCAGCAGCTTAAATCAAGCCTCCTACGAGCAGTACTTC. This encodes CASSLNQASYEQYF.

The chain is built from TRBV11-2 and TRBJ1-1, with 10 bases that match TRBD1. Germline V gene sequence: CDR1 SGHAT, CDR2 FQNNGV. The length of the CDR3 is 17 residues. J lost 4 bases, V lost 2 bases, and 10 bases had no gene match. In DNA form, the CDR3 reads TGTGCCAGCAGCTTACGCCCCCGGGACAGGGGTTCCACTGAAGCTTTCTTT. Translating it yields CASSLRPRDRGSTEAFF. The full variable domain, with the rest looked up from reference TRBV11-2 and TRBJ1-1, is EAGVAQSPRYKIIEKRQSVAFWCNPISGHATLYWYQQILGQGPKLLIQFQNNGVVDDSQLPKDRFSAERLKGVDSTLKIQPAKLEDSAVYLCASSLRPRDRGSTEAFFGQGTRLTVV.